The 32 T cell receptor beta chains given below trace back to one sample, sequenced in a study of radiation and T cells in renal cell carcinoma (dated by TCRdb to 2020 to 2021). Read against the paper, the sample's time point label means: blood 4 weeks post-SBRT, at nephrectomy. The treatment or condition label on this specimen signifies: 15 Gy SBRT to primary tumor, nephrectomy 4 weeks later. The receptor library was made with the immunoSEQ multiplex PCR assay. This immuneACCESS table, as held by TCRdb, lists in-frame sequences with V and J called but not all clones. Of the missing ones, under half trace to an unresolved V gene in checked studies; the others have no known cause. The sample has about 78,000 clones on record, 80% to 90% of them singletons. More than 4.5% of the sample goes to the ten largest clones. Source: blood, taken from a patient whose treatment included radiotherapy and nephrectomy. These receptors all come from a woman in her seventies with renal cell carcinoma.

The chain has TRBV27 and TRBJ2-1, with 12 bases fitting TRBD2. Germline V gene data show CDR1 as MNHEY and CDR2 as SMNVEV (reference sequence). V lost 6 bases, J lost 5 bases, and 5 bases stayed unmatched. This CDR3 contains 15 residues. The DNA for the CDR3 is TGTGCCAGCAGACAACTAGCGGGGGGACACAATGAGCAGTTCTTC. It codes for CASRQLAGGHNEQFF.

The chain has TRBV18 and TRBJ1-1, with D unresolved. This CDR3 is 13 amino acids long. The germline V gene encodes CDR1 KGHSH and CDR2 LQKENI. V was shortened by 9 bases and J by 2 bases, with 13 bases between the two germline ends. The CDR3 is CASELKGNTEAFF. The CDR3, as DNA: TGTGCCAGTGAACTTAAGGGAAACACTGAAGCTTTCTTT.

The chain has TRBV5-1 and TRBJ1-1, with a weak D call TRBD1 (5 bases). The CDR3 loop spans 13 amino acids. The germline V gene has CDR1 SGHRS and CDR2 YFSETQ. Trimming removed 4 bases at V and 0 bases at J, with 7 bases between. The CDR3 spells CASSTQVNTEAFF. The CDR3 DNA reads as TGCGCCAGCAGCACACAGGTGAACACTGAAGCTTTCTTT.

The V call is TRBV5-8, the J call TRBJ2-1, with 9 bases aligning to TRBD1. Trimming cost V 2 bases and J 8 bases; bases outside gene matches: 8. CDR1 is SGHTS, CDR2 YDEGEE, per germline. This CDR3 has 15 amino acids. CDR3 amino acids: CASSFRDRVLDEQFF. The DNA of the CDR3 is TGTGCCAGCAGCTTCCGGGACAGGGTCCTGGATGAGCAGTTCTTC.

The chain uses TRBV11-2 and TRBJ1-1; D is uncertain. The germline CDR1 and CDR2 sequences are SGHAT and FQNNGV. The CDR3 is 13 amino acids. The V end was cut by 5 bases, the J end by 4 bases, with 11 bases between. CDR3 DNA sequence: TGTGCCAGCAGCACCGGGGTCCGCACTGAAGCTTTCTTT. Translating it yields CASSTGVRTEAFF.

The chain joins TRBV29-1 to TRBJ1-1; 7 bases line up with TRBD1. Germline-derived CDR1 and CDR2 are SQVTM and ANQGSEA. Trimming removed 7 bases from V and 11 bases from J; junction bases left unmatched: 10. The CDR3 is 11 residues long. The CDR3 DNA sequence: TGCAGCGCCAGGGACAGAGGGAACGCTTTCTTT. This encodes CSARDRGNAFF.

On this clone: At one boundary the junction diverges from the germline segment, which might be a read error. V is TRBV18 and J is TRBJ1-1; D is perhaps TRBD1 (6 bases). The CDR3 is 14 residues long. From germline, CDR1 is KGHSH and CDR2 LQKENI. The CDR3 sequence: CASSPRGHNTDAFF. In nucleotides, the CDR3 is TGTGCCAGCTCACCAAGGGGACACAACACTGACGCTTTCTTT.

This clone was picked up a small number of times. This rearrangement joins TRBV29-1 to TRBJ1-1; the D gene is possibly TRBD1 (6 bases). The V and J ends lost 6 bases and 11 bases respectively, with 13 bases between them. The CDR3 has 10 amino acids. Germline assignment: CDR1 SQVTM and CDR2 ANQGSEA. The CDR3: CSVEGGAAFF. CDR3 in DNA: TGCAGCGTAGAGGGGGGGGCTGCTTTCTTT.

The V call is TRBV6-6, the J call TRBJ1-1; tentative D call: TRBD1 (6 bases). Trimming left V 7 bases short and J 1 base short, with 16 bases between. The germline gives CDR1 MNHNY, CDR2 SVGAGI (reference sequence). The CDR3 is 15 residues long. Here the CDR3 reads CASTTGGRWNTEAFF. DNA of the CDR3: TGTGCCAGCACCACGGGGGGGCGGTGGAACACTGAAGCTTTCTTT.

The J gene is TRBJ1-2, the V gene TRBV10-3, with 7 bases identical to TRBD1. CDR1 and CDR2 (germline): ENHRY, SYGVKD. Unmatched junction bases numbered 5, after V lost 6 bases and J lost 1 base. The CDR3 spans 14 residues. The CDR3: CAISETGINYGYTF. The DNA of the CDR3 is TGTGCCATCAGCGAGACAGGGATTAACTATGGCTACACCTTC.

The CDR3 bases are TGTGCCAGTAGTGGAGGACAGGGCCGGAGGAACACTGAAGCTTTCTTT. Protein product: CASSGGQGRRNTEAFF. This sequence joins TRBV19 and TRBJ1-1; 8 bases line up with TRBD1. The CDR3 totals 16 residues. V was clipped by 5 bases and J by 1 base; unmatched bases: 9. CDR1 is LNHDA and CDR2 is SQIVND in the germline V gene (reference sequence). Supplemented by reference TRBV19 and TRBJ1-1, the full variable domain reads DGGITQSPKYLFRKEGQNVTLSCEQNLNHDAMYWYRQDPGQGLRLIYYSQIVNDFQKGDIAEGYSVSREKKESFPLTVTSAQKNPTAFYLCASSGGQGRRNTEAFFGQGTRLTVV.

The genes are TRBV2 and TRBJ1-6; weak D call: TRBD1 (6 bases). Between the trimmed V and J ends, which lost 6 bases and 6 bases, there was a span of 18 bases. CDR1 is SNHLY, CDR2 FYNNEI, per germline. CDR3 length equals 16 residues. CDR3 sequence (DNA): TGTGCCAGCAGCCAGAGAGTAGCGGGGGCTAATTCACCCCTCCACTTT. Translated: CASSQRVAGANSPLHF.

The chain employs TRBV19 and TRBJ2-2, with D perhaps matching TRBD2 (5 bases). This CDR3 contains 17 residues. Looked up from germline, CDR1 is LNHDA and CDR2 is SQIVND (reference sequence). With 7 bases removed from V and 0 bases from J, the gap between germline ends came to 18 bases. The CDR3 coding sequence is TGTGCCAGTACCGGTCTCCGGACTTTGACGAACACCGGGGAGCTGTTTTTT. It is translated as CASTGLRTLTNTGELFF.

The chain recombines TRBV7-3 with TRBJ2-1; 8 bases are a match to TRBD2. The CDR3 is made up of 15 amino acids. V dropped 3 bases and J dropped 5; count of bases not matched to a gene: 6. Per the germline V gene, CDR1 is SGHTA and CDR2 is FQGTGA. CDR3 sequence: CASSFLAGGHNEQFF. The DNA of the CDR3 is TGTGCCAGCAGCTTCCTCGCGGGGGGTCACAATGAGCAGTTCTTC.

The rearrangement uses TRBV27 and TRBJ2-1, with D possibly being TRBD2 (7 bases). CDR1 and CDR2 (germline): MNHEY, SMNVEV (reference sequence). Between the trimmed V and J ends, which lost 3 bases and 0 bases, there was a span of 18 bases. This CDR3 contains 18 residues. DNA for the CDR3: TGTGCCAGCAGTTTTGAAACGGGGGGCTACCGCTCCTACAATGAGCAGTTCTTC. Amino acids: CASSFETGGYRSYNEQFF.

The rearrangement uses TRBV19 and TRBJ1-1; D unclear. Germline CDR1 reads LNHDA; CDR2 reads SQIVND (reference sequence). Trimming pared 10 bases from V and 0 bases from J, leaving 21 bases between. The CDR3 is 16 amino acids. The CDR3 spells CATSPRDRVLNTEAFF. The CDR3 DNA follows: TGTGCCACCTCACCGCGCGATAGGGTTCTGAACACTGAAGCTTTCTTT.

The gene calls are TRBV11-3 and TRBJ2-5; D might be TRBD1 (6 bases). Germline lookup yields CDR1 SGHNT and CDR2 YENEEA. The CDR3 is 14 amino acids. V gave up 1 base and J gave up 1 base, with 7 bases separating them. Written as DNA, the CDR3 is TGTGCCAGCAGCTTAGGGACAGCCCAAGAGACCCAGTACTTC. Its protein is CASSLGTAQETQYF.

V and J are TRBV6-6 and TRBJ2-1, with TRBD1 matching over 10 bases. The CDR3 runs to 14 residues. The germline V gene encodes CDR1 MNHNY and CDR2 SVGAGI (reference sequence). V was clipped by 5 bases and J by 4 bases; unmatched bases: 2. DNA of the CDR3: TGTGCCAGCAGTGGGACAGGGGAGTACAATGAGCAGTTCTTC. Its translation is CASSGTGEYNEQFF.

The rearrangement uses TRBV7-3 and TRBJ2-3; the D gene is possibly TRBD2 (5 bases). This CDR3 comprises 14 residues. Trimming removed 2 bases from V and 2 bases from J, with 8 bases in between. Germline loops: CDR1 SGHTA, CDR2 FQGTGA. CDR3 DNA sequence: TGTGCCAGCAGCTTACTAGCAGACACAGATACGCAGTATTTT. This sequence encodes CASSLLADTDTQYF.

The rearrangement links TRBV19 to TRBJ2-5, with 12 bases identical to TRBD2. The CDR3 covers 16 residues. Germline CDR1 and CDR2: LNHDA and SQIVND (reference sequence). Unmatched junction bases numbered 11, after V lost 10 bases and J lost 2 bases. Here the CDR3 DNA reads TGTGCCACCTCGGCGGCTAGCGGGGGGGCTCAAGAGACCCAGTACTTC. This encodes CATSAASGGAQETQYF.

The rearrangement links TRBV7-9 to TRBJ2-5; D call uncertain. Per the germline V gene, CDR1 is SEHNR and CDR2 is FQNEAQ (reference sequence). There are 12 residues in the CDR3. V lost 1 base and J lost 2, with 2 bases in between. CDR3 sequence reads: CASSLGQETQYF. The CDR3 region has the DNA TGTGCCAGCAGCTTAGGACAAGAGACCCAGTACTTC.

The V gene is TRBV4-2, the J gene TRBJ2-6, with 7 bases identical to TRBD1. Per germline, CDR1 LGHNA and CDR2 YNFKEQ. The CDR3 spans 19 residues. The V segment lost 1 base and the J segment 2 bases; nucleotides outside the gene matches: 11. For the CDR3, the DNA is TGTGCCAGCAGCCAAGTAATCGGGCAGGGGGTGGCTGGGGCCAACGTCCTGACTTTC. It specifies CASSQVIGQGVAGANVLTF.

The gene calls are TRBV7-2 and TRBJ1-1, with 7 positions matching TRBD1. Germline V lookup: CDR1 SGHTA, CDR2 FQGNSA. V lost 1 base and J lost 4; bases outside the gene matches: 6. The CDR3 loop spans 15 amino acids. This CDR3 reads CASSLETGWATEAFF. CDR3 coding DNA: TGTGCCAGCAGCTTAGAGACAGGGTGGGCCACTGAAGCTTTCTTT.

The chain is built from TRBV6-5 and TRBJ2-7; either TRBD1 or TRBD2 may supply D (5 bases each). V dropped 6 bases and J dropped 3 bases, with 18 bases sitting between them. Germline loops: CDR1 MNHEY, CDR2 SVGAGI. The CDR3 contains 15 residues. DNA for the CDR3: TGTGCCAGCAGGAATACCGGGACGGCGAACTACGAGCAGTACTTC. It specifies CASRNTGTANYEQYF.

This chain connects TRBV4-3 to TRBJ2-2; 11 bases are shared with TRBD2. The CDR3 runs 17 residues. The junction had 6 bases not matched to a gene; V was cut back by 1 base and J by 5 bases. Germline assignment: CDR1 LGHNA and CDR2 YSLEER. The CDR3: CASSQAGLAGGTGELFF. The DNA for the CDR3 is TGCGCCAGCAGCCAAGCCGGCCTAGCGGGGGGAACCGGGGAGCTGTTTTTT.

The gene calls are TRBV11-3 and TRBJ2-5; perhaps D is TRBD1 or TRBD2 (6 bases each). This CDR3 spans 16 amino acids. CDR1 and CDR2 from the germline V gene are SGHNT and YENEEA. Trimming left V 2 bases short and J 5 bases short, with 18 bases between. In nucleotides, the CDR3 is TGTGCCAGCAGCTTAACCGCCGGGGGCCCCGGGGAGACCCAGTACTTC. It translates to CASSLTAGGPGETQYF.

This rearrangement joins TRBV27 to TRBJ2-7, with D perhaps matching TRBD1 or TRBD2 (5 bases each). Trimming removed 5 bases at V and 1 base at J, with 15 bases between. Germline V lookup: CDR1 MNHEY, CDR2 SMNVEV (reference sequence). This CDR3 is built from 15 residues. CDR3 loop: CASSLAPRGSYEQYF. The CDR3 DNA reads as TGTGCCAGCAGTCTGGCACCGAGGGGTTCCTACGAGCAGTACTTC.

The J gene is TRBJ2-1, the V gene TRBV7-8, with 13 bases lining up with TRBD2. The trim removed 5 bases at V and 9 bases at J, leaving 7 bases unmatched. The CDR3 consists of 15 residues. The germline V gene has CDR1 SGHVS and CDR2 FQNEAQ. The CDR3 bases are TGTGCCAGCAGCCCTAGGACTAGCGGGGGTAGTGAGCAGTTCTTC. Protein sequence: CASSPRTSGGSEQFF.

A few counts support this clone. The CDR3 DNA sequence: TGTGCCAGCAGCCAGGGGGGGCGCGTAGACACTGAAGCTTTCTTT. It encodes CASSQGGRVDTEAFF. The V call is TRBV5-4, the J call TRBJ1-1, with TRBD1 identical over 7 bases. This CDR3 spans 15 amino acids. Trimming took 4 bases from V and 3 from J; bases not matched to a gene: 9. CDR1 and CDR2 from the germline V gene are SGHNT and YYREEE (reference sequence).

J is TRBJ1-2 and V is TRBV5-5; TRBD1 matches at 11 bases. V lost 0 bases, J lost 5 bases, and 6 bases stayed unmatched. The CDR3 has 16 residues. The V gene's germline CDR1 is SGHKS and CDR2 YYEKEE (reference sequence). CDR3 bases: TGTGCCAGCAGCTTGGTCGGACAGGGGGCGCATTATGGCTACACCTTC. Protein sequence: CASSLVGQGAHYGYTF. The variable domain in full, completed from reference TRBV5-5 and TRBJ1-2, reads DAGVTQSPTHLIKTRGQQVTLRCSPISGHKSVSWYQQVLGQGPQFIFQYYEKEERGRGNFPDRFSARQFPNYSSELNVNALLLGDSALYLCASSLVGQGAHYGYTFGSGTRLTVV.

This chain links TRBV19 with TRBJ1-5, with 10 nucleotides matching TRBD1. Germline V gene data show CDR1 as LNHDA and CDR2 as SQIVND (reference sequence). V shed 3 bases, J shed 0 bases, and the junction held 5 bases outside the gene matches. The CDR3 loop spans 17 amino acids. The CDR3, as DNA: TGTGCCAGTAGTATCCGGACAGGGGGTTATAGCAATCAGCCCCAGCATTTT. This codes for CASSIRTGGYSNQPQHF.

The V call is TRBV19, the J call TRBJ1-3; D is unclear. Germline values: CDR1 LNHDA, CDR2 SQIVND (reference sequence). Trimming pared 6 bases from V and 2 bases from J, leaving 8 bases between. This CDR3 region has 13 residues. The CDR3 loop reads CASSQSPGNTIYF. The CDR3 coding sequence is TGTGCCAGTAGCCAAAGTCCTGGAAACACCATATATTTT.